The TCR beta chain described here comes from a study of blood T cells in healthy people across ages. This clonotype has a handful of counts. The J segment lost 5 bases and the V segment lost 5 bases, leaving 6 bases of the junction unmatched. CDR1 is SGHTA, CDR2 FQGNSA, per germline. The CDR3 is 14 residues long. Isolation recovered at least 7 million PBMCs from every sample. Combining a sample-barcoded 5' primer with a J-beta primer mix, a second PCR ran for roughly 7 to 11 cycles. TCRdb re-derived calls from the 5' RACE reads in MiXCR, one entry per CDR3 protein. Of about 1.6 million distinct CDR3 sequences listed, about 35% are singletons.

This sequence originates from a woman between 25 and 40 years old in good health. Sequencing used blood. The J gene is TRBJ2-1, the V gene TRBV7-2, with 7 nucleotides matching TRBD2. This CDR3 reads CASSGRGGNNEQFF. The CDR3 DNA is TGTGCCAGCAGCGGGCGGGGAGGGAACAATGAGCAGTTCTTC.